This is a list of T cell receptor beta chains from one sample in a study of cytomegalovirus exposure and HLA in healthy donors. The data were produced by immunoSEQ multiplex PCR, yet TCRdb's version contains in-frame clones alone and is incomplete. Of roughly 100,000 clones listed, roughly 75% are singletons. Specimen: PBMCs. All receptors come from a woman between 40 and 55 years old in good health and CMV-seronegative. CDR3s include the opening cysteine and the closing phenylalanine or tryptophan. The D gene is left open where the match is weak. Expanded clones are given a class, and other clones once, few, many or no size at all.

j_gene: TRBJ2-7; v_gene: TRBV27; abundance: .; d_gene: TRBD1; CDR3nt: TGTGCCAGCAGCCAAGACAGGGGGCCGTACAGCTCCTACGAGCAGTACTTC; CDR3aa: CASSQDRGPYSSYEQYF
j_gene: TRBJ2-7; v_gene: TRBV7-2; abundance: .; d_gene: .; CDR3nt: TGTGCCAGCAGCTCTGACATCATAGGGGCCTACGAGCAGTACTTC; CDR3aa: CASSSDIIGAYEQYF
j_gene: TRBJ1-2; v_gene: TRBV9; abundance: .; d_gene: .; CDR3nt: TGTGCCAGCAGCGTAGGACTGACCGACGGCTACACCTTC; CDR3aa: CASSVGLTDGYTF
j_gene: TRBJ1-3; v_gene: TRBV5-8; abundance: .; d_gene: .; CDR3nt: TGTGCCAGCAGCTTAAGGGGGATGGGAAACACCATATATTTT; CDR3aa: CASSLRGMGNTIYF
j_gene: TRBJ2-7; v_gene: TRBV28; abundance: .; d_gene: TRBD1; CDR3nt: TGTGCCAGCAGGCGACAGGGGGGGTTCACCTACGAGCAGTACTTC; CDR3aa: CASRRQGGFTYEQYF
j_gene: TRBJ2-7; v_gene: TRBV7-8; abundance: .; d_gene: TRBD2; CDR3nt: TGTGCCAGCAGCCGTATCCGCGGTCCCGGTGGCAGCGGGAGCTCCTACGAGCAGTACTTC; CDR3aa: CASSRIRGPGGSGSSYEQYF
j_gene: TRBJ1-4; v_gene: TRBV7-9; abundance: .; d_gene: .; CDR3nt: TGTTCCAGCAGCTTTCCGACAGGTTCCCATAATGAAAAACTGTTTTTT; CDR3aa: CSSSFPTGSHNEKLFF
j_gene: TRBJ2-6; v_gene: TRBV19; abundance: .; d_gene: TRBD1; CDR3nt: TGTGCCAGTAGGGACAGGGGGCGTGGGGCCAACGTCCTGACTTTC; CDR3aa: CASRDRGRGANVLTF
j_gene: TRBJ2-1; v_gene: TRBV27; abundance: few; d_gene: TRBD2; CDR3nt: TGTGCCAGCAGTTTGTCCCTAGCGGGAGGGTACAATGAGCAGTTCTTC; CDR3aa: CASSLSLAGGYNEQFF
j_gene: TRBJ2-7; v_gene: TRBV6-1; abundance: .; d_gene: .; CDR3nt: TGTGCCAGCAGTGACAGGGGCCCCTACGAGCAGTACTTC; CDR3aa: CASSDRGPYEQYF
j_gene: TRBJ1-1; v_gene: TRBV5-6; abundance: few; d_gene: .; CDR3nt: TGTGCCAGCAGCTTGGCCCTTGAAGCTTTCTTT; CDR3aa: CASSLALEAFF
j_gene: TRBJ2-3; v_gene: TRBV12-2; abundance: once; d_gene: .; CDR3nt: TGTGCAAGTCGCCCCCGGCACATCCTCGACAGGACTAGCGTACACACAGATACGCAGTATTTT; CDR3aa: CASRPRHILDRTSVHTDTQYF
j_gene: TRBJ2-5; v_gene: TRBV5-1; abundance: .; d_gene: .; CDR3nt: TGCGCCAGCAGCTTGGGGTCGCGGCAAAAAGAGACCCAGTACTTC; CDR3aa: CASSLGSRQKETQYF
j_gene: TRBJ2-7; v_gene: TRBV7-9; abundance: .; d_gene: .; CDR3nt: TGTGCCAGCAGCCGTTTGGGCGACGAGCAGTACTTC; CDR3aa: CASSRLGDEQYF
j_gene: TRBJ2-7; v_gene: TRBV10-3; abundance: .; d_gene: .; CDR3nt: TGTGCCACCCAGGCGGGGATCCACTACGAGCAGTACTTC; CDR3aa: CATQAGIHYEQYF
j_gene: TRBJ2-7; v_gene: TRBV5-6; abundance: few; d_gene: TRBD2; CDR3nt: TGTGCCAGCAGCTTGGGCGGGGGAAATTACAACGAGCAGTACTTC; CDR3aa: CASSLGGGNYNEQYF
j_gene: TRBJ2-1; v_gene: TRBV6-4; abundance: .; d_gene: TRBD2; CDR3nt: TGTGCCAGCAGTGATTCCCCCAGCGGGAGCTACAATGAGCAGTTCTTC; CDR3aa: CASSDSPSGSYNEQFF
j_gene: TRBJ2-7; v_gene: TRBV7-2; abundance: .; d_gene: .; CDR3nt: TGTGCCAGCAGCTTAGTTAGGACAGCTAGGAACTACGAGCAGTACTTC; CDR3aa: CASSLVRTARNYEQYF
j_gene: TRBJ2-1; v_gene: TRBV7-2; abundance: .; d_gene: TRBD2; CDR3nt: TGTGCCAGCAGCTTCAGGACTAGCGGAAACAATGAGCAGTTCTTC; CDR3aa: CASSFRTSGNNEQFF
j_gene: TRBJ1-3; v_gene: TRBV7-9; abundance: .; d_gene: .; CDR3nt: TGTGCCAGCAGCTTAGTATTCTCTGGAAACACCATATATTTT; CDR3aa: CASSLVFSGNTIYF
j_gene: TRBJ1-6; v_gene: TRBV11-2; abundance: .; d_gene: .; CDR3nt: TGTGCCAGCAGCTTAGGAGGACAGAATAATTCACCCCTCCACTTT; CDR3aa: CASSLGGQNNSPLHF
j_gene: TRBJ2-7; v_gene: TRBV19; abundance: .; d_gene: .; CDR3nt: TGTGCCAGTAGTATCCCCCCAGGAAACTACGAGCAGTACTTC; CDR3aa: CASSIPPGNYEQYF
j_gene: TRBJ1-5; v_gene: TRBV7-2; abundance: .; d_gene: TRBD1; CDR3nt: TGTGCCAGCAGCCGAGACAGGGGTGACCAGCCCCAGCATTTT; CDR3aa: CASSRDRGDQPQHF
j_gene: TRBJ2-5; v_gene: TRBV11-3; abundance: .; d_gene: TRBD2; CDR3nt: TGTGCCAGCAGCACCGGACTAGCTTCGTGGGAGACCCAGTACTTC; CDR3aa: CASSTGLASWETQYF
j_gene: TRBJ2-7; v_gene: TRBV18; abundance: .; d_gene: TRBD2; CDR3nt: TGTGCCAGCTCACCCCGGGGCGGGAGGGCCGCCTACGAGCAGTACTTC; CDR3aa: CASSPRGGRAAYEQYF
j_gene: TRBJ1-2; v_gene: TRBV7-3; abundance: .; d_gene: .; CDR3nt: TGTGCCAGCAGCCATTATGGCTACACCTTC; CDR3aa: CASSHYGYTF
j_gene: TRBJ1-2; v_gene: TRBV27; abundance: .; d_gene: TRBD1; CDR3nt: TGTGCCAGCAGTGGACAGGGATATGGCTACACCTTC; CDR3aa: CASSGQGYGYTF
j_gene: TRBJ2-1; v_gene: TRBV27; abundance: .; d_gene: .; CDR3nt: TGTGCCAGCAGTACCCAGGGGCGTAGCTACAATGAGCAGTTCTTC; CDR3aa: CASSTQGRSYNEQFF